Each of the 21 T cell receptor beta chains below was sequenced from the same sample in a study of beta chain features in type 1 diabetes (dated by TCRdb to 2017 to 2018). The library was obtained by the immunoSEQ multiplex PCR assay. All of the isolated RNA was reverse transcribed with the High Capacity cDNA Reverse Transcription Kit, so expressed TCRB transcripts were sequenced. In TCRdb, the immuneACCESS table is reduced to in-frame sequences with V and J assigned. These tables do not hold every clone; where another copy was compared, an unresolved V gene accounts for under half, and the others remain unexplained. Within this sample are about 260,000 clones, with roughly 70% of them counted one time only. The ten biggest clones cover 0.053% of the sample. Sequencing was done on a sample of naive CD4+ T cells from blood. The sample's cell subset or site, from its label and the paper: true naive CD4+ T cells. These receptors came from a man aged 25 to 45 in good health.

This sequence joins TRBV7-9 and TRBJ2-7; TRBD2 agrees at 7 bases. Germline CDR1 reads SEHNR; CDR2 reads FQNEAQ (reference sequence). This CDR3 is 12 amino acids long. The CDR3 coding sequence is TGTGCGATAAGGGAGGGAGACTACGAGCAGTACTTC. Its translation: CAIREGDYEQYF.

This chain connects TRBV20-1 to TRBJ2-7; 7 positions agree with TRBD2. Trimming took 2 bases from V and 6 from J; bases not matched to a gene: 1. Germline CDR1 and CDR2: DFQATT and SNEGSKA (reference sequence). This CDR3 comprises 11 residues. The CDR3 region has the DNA TGCAGTGCTAGACCTAGCGGCGAGCAGTACTTC. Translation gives CSARPSGEQYF.

CDR3 residues: CASSLAGTGGNEQYF. In DNA, the CDR3 is TGTGCCAGCAGCTTGGCTGGGACAGGGGGTAACGAGCAGTACTTC. The chain couples TRBV11-2 to TRBJ2-7; 11 positions agree with TRBD1. CDR3 length: 15 amino acids. V lost 3 bases and J lost 5; bases outside the gene matches: 6. The V gene's germline CDR1 is SGHAT and CDR2 FQNNGV.

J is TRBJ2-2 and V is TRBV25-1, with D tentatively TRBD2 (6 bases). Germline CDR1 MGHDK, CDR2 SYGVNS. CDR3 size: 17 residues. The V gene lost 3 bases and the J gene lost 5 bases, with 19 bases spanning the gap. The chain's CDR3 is CASSDQLYSGLTGELFF. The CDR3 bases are TGTGCCAGCAGTGACCAATTGTACAGCGGGCTAACCGGGGAGCTGTTTTTT.

CDR3 loop: CASSQHRGYEQYF. The DNA for the CDR3 is TGTGCCAGCAGCCAGCACAGGGGCTACGAGCAGTACTTC. This chain uses TRBV14 with TRBJ2-7, with 7 nucleotides matching TRBD1. CDR1 is SGHDN and CDR2 is FVKESK in the germline V gene. The CDR3 extends over 13 amino acids. V gave up 3 bases and J gave up 3 bases; unmatched junction bases: 2.

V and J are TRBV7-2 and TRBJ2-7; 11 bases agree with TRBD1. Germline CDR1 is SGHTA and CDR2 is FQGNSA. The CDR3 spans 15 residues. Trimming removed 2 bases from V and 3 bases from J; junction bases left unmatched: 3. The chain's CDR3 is CASSLTGQGDYEQYF. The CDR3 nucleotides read TGTGCCAGCAGCTTAACGGGACAGGGGGACTACGAGCAGTACTTC.

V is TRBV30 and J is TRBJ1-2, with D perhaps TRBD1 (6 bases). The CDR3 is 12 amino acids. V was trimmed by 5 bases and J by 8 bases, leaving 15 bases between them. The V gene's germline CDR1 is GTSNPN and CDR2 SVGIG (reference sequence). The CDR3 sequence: CAWAQGPSGYTF. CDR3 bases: TGTGCCTGGGCACAGGGACCGAGCGGCTACACCTTC.

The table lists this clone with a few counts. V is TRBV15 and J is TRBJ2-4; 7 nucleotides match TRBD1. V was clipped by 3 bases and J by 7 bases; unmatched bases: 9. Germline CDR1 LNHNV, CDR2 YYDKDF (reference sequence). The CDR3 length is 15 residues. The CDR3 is CATSSLKTGMNIQYF. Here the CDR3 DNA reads TGTGCCACCAGCAGTCTTAAGACAGGGATGAACATTCAGTACTTC.

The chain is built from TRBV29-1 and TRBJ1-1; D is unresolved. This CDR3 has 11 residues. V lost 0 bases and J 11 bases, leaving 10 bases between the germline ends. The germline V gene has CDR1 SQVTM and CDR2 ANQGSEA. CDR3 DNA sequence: TGCAGCGTTGAAGAGGGGTTCTGGGCTTTCTTT. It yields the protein CSVEEGFWAFF.

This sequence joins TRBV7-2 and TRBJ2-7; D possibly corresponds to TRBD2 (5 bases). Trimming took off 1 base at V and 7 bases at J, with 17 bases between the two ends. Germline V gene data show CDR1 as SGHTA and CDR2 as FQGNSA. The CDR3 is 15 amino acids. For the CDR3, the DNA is TGTGCCAGCAGCTTAGATTCGATGGACTCCAGAGAGCAGTACTTC. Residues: CASSLDSMDSREQYF.

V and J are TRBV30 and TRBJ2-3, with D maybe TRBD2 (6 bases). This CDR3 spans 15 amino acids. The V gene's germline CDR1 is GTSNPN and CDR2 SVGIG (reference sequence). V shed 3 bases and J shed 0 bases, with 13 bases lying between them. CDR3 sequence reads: CAWSLSGASTDTQYF. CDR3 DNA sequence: TGTGCCTGGAGCCTTAGCGGAGCTAGCACAGATACGCAGTATTTT.

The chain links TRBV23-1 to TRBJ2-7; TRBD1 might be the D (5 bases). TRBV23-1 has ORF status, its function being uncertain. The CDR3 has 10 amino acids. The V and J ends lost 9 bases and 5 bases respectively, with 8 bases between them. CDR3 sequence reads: CARGPDEQYF. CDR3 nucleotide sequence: TGCGCCAGGGGGCCGGACGAGCAGTACTTC.

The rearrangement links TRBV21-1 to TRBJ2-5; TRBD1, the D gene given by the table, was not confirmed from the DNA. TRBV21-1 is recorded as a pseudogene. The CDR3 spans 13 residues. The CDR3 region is CASSRDRRETQYF. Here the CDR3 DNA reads TGTGCCAGCAGCCGGGACAGGCGAGAGACCCAGTACTTC.

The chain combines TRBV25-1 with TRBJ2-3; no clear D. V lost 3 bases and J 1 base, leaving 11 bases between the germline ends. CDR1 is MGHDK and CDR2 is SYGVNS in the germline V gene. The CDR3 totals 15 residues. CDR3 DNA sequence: TGTGCCAGCAGTGATTCGGCACAACGCACAGATACGCAGTATTTT. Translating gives CASSDSAQRTDTQYF. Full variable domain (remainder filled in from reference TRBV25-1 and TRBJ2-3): EADIYQTPRYLVIGTGKKITLECSQTMGHDKMYWYQQDPGMELHLIHYSYGVNSTEKGDLSSESTVSRIRTEHFPLTLESARPSHTSQYLCASSDSAQRTDTQYFGPGTRLTVL.

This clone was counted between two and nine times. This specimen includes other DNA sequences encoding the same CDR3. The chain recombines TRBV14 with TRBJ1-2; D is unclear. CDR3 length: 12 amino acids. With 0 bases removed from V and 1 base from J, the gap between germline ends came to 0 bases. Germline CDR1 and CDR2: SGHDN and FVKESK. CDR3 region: CASSQDNYGYTF. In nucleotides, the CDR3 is TGTGCCAGCAGCCAAGATAACTATGGCTACACCTTC.

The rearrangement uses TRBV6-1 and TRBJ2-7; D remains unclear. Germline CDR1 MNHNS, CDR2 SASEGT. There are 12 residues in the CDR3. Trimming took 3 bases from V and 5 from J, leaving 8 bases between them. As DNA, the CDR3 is TGTGCCAGCAGTGATGGGCTCGACGAGCAGTACTTC. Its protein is CASSDGLDEQYF.

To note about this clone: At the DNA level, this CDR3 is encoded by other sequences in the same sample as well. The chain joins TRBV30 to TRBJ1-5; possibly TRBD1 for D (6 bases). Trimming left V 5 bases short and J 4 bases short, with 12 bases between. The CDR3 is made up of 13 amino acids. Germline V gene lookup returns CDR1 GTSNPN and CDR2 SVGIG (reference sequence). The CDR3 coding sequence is TGTGCCTGGTCGAGGCAGGGGAATCAGCCCCAGCATTTT. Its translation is CAWSRQGNQPQHF.

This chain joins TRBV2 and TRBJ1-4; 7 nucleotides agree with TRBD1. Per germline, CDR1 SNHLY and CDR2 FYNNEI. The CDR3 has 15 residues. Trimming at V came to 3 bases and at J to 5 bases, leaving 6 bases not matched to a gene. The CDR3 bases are TGTGCCAGCAGTGACCTTACAGGGGAAAATGAAAAACTGTTTTTT. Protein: CASSDLTGENEKLFF.

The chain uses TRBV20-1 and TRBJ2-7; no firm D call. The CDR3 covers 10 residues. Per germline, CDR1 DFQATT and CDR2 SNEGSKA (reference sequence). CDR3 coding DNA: TGCTCCTCGGAAAACTACGAGCAGTACTTC. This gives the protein CSSENYEQYF.

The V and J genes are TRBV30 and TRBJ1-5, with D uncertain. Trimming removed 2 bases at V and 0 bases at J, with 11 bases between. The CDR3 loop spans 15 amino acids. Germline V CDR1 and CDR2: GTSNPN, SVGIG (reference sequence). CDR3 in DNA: TGTGCCTGGAGTCGGGCAGTTAATAGCAATCAGCCCCAGCATTTT. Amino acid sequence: CAWSRAVNSNQPQHF.

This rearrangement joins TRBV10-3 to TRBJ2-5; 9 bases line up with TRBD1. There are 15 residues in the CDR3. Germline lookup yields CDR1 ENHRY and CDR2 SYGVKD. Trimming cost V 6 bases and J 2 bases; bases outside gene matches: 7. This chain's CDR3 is CAISTGTGTQETQYF. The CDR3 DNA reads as TGTGCCATCAGCACTGGGACAGGGACGCAAGAGACCCAGTACTTC.